This T cell receptor beta chain is drawn from a study of cytomegalovirus exposure and HLA in healthy donors. Amplification used 60 Vbeta primers and 13 Jbeta primers. Only in-frame clones appear in the TCRdb table, and some are missing; sequencing was by immunoSEQ multiplex PCR. Of 170,000 or so clones listed, 84% are singletons. The length of the CDR3 is 12 residues. V was shortened by 0 bases and J by 6 bases, with 3 bases between the two germline ends. Germline V gene lookup returns CDR1 SEHNR and CDR2 FQNEAQ (reference sequence). This chain links TRBV7-9 with TRBJ2-1, with D hard to call. The sequenced material came from PBMCs. The receptor comes from a boy aged 2 to 9 in good health and CMV-seronegative. In nucleotides, the CDR3 is TGTGCCAGCAGCTTAGCCCTCAATGAGCAGTTCTTC. It is translated as CASSLALNEQFF.